This T cell receptor (beta chain) comes out of a study of human thymus T cells. The study used thymus tissue resected during corrective heart surgery. Sequencing used immunoSEQ multiplex PCR; TCRdb keeps in-frame clones, though not all of them. The sample yields tens of thousands of clones, roughly 96% seen once. CDR3 length: 17 residues. The germline CDR1 and CDR2 sequences are SGHNT and YYREEE (reference sequence). V was cut by 0 bases and J by 1 base, with 16 bases left in between. The origin of this receptor is a girl under three years old with a congenital heart defect but otherwise immunologically healthy. The chain recombines TRBV5-4 with TRBJ1-1; D remains ambiguous. Sequencing was carried out using thymus tissue. Here the CDR3 reads CASSLGGSAIANTEAFF. The CDR3 bases are TGTGCCAGCAGCTTGGGAGGGTCAGCAATTGCGAACACTGAAGCTTTCTTT.